The 5 T cell receptor beta chains listed next were all sequenced from one sample in a study of human T cells and chemical hapten exposure. A single record per CDR3 protein comes from TCRdb applying MiXCR to the RACE reads. The data show 300,000 to 450,000 distinct CDR3 sequences, less than 6.5% seen once. Time point specified: pre-sensitization, week 0. Sample treatment: therapeutic diphenylcyclopropenone sensitization with weekly scalp DPC. The sequenced sample was whole blood, obtained in connection with sensitization to the hapten diphenylcyclopropenone (DPC). The receptors here all came from a woman aged 50 to 60 with alopecia areata. Some clones in this sample may be carry-over from other donors' samples.

This clonotype was counted ten times or more. V usage is TRBV29-1 and J usage is TRBJ1-2, with 12 bases fitting TRBD1. Germline values: CDR1 SQVTM, CDR2 ANQGSEA. There are 12 residues in the CDR3. J lost 7 bases, V lost 7 bases, and 4 bases had no gene match. CDR3 DNA: TGCAGCGGGGGACAGGGGGCGAGTGGCTACACCTTC. Encoded protein: CSGGQGASGYTF.

This clonotype was recorded many times. V is TRBV7-2 and J is TRBJ2-3; 11 bases align to TRBD2. The CDR3 spans 16 residues. The ends lost 4 bases at V and 2 bases at J; junction bases unmatched: 5. CDR1 SGHTA and CDR2 FQGNSA come from the germline V gene. The CDR3, as DNA: TGTGCCAGCAGCTCAAGGACTAGCGGGTTCACAGATACGCAGTATTTT. This sequence encodes CASSSRTSGFTDTQYF.

The V call is TRBV27, the J call TRBJ1-4; a possible D gene is TRBD1 (5 bases). Germline CDR1 reads MNHEY; CDR2 reads SMNVEV (reference sequence). Trimming left V 2 bases short and J 8 bases short, with 12 bases between. This CDR3 is built from 14 residues. CDR3 amino acids: CASSLRGVGEKLFF. CDR3 in DNA: TGTGCCAGCAGTTTAAGGGGTGTTGGGGAAAAACTGTTTTTT.

This clonotype was recorded at least ten times. The chain is built from TRBV10-3 and TRBJ1-1; 7 bases align to TRBD1. The CDR3 totals 16 residues. Germline CDR1 reads ENHRY; CDR2 reads SYGVKD. After removal of 2 bases from V and 3 bases from J, the junction contained 9 bases not matched to a gene. The CDR3 reads CAISETRGPRDTEAFF. The CDR3 coding sequence is TGTGCCATCAGTGAGACGAGGGGGCCCCGGGACACTGAAGCTTTCTTT.

This chain connects TRBV2 to TRBJ2-1, with D maybe TRBD1 (6 bases). Germline V gene data show CDR1 as SNHLY and CDR2 as FYNNEI. With 5 bases removed from V and 7 bases from J, the gap between germline ends came to 9 bases. CDR3 length equals 12 residues. In DNA, the CDR3 is TGTGCCAGCAGTCGCGACAGGAATGAGCAGTTCTTC. It is translated as CASSRDRNEQFF.